This TCR beta chain was documented in a study of cytomegalovirus exposure and HLA in healthy donors. Looking at the study overall: Genetic ancestry analysis placed under 90% of the 300 to 400 donors that were genotyped in the Caucasian-associated cluster. Findings and caveats of the study: It was reportedly the case that the classifier diagnosed cytomegalovirus status with high specificity and sensitivity. For most TCR sequences rarity was the rule, although some public TCRs occurred in many donors.

Primers included in the PCR were 60 Vbeta and 13 Jbeta primers. The table came from immunoSEQ multiplex PCR; TCRdb's copy has only in-frame clones and leaves some out. This sample's table has some 110,000 clones. The CDR3 is 15 residues long. CDR1 KGHSH and CDR2 LQKENI come from the germline V gene. The trim removed 3 bases at V and 8 bases at J, leaving 9 bases unmatched. Turning to this clone: The target antigen is unknown.

The chain combines TRBV18 with TRBJ1-4, with 7 bases matching TRBD1. The TCR was taken from a man aged 18 to 30 in good health and CMV-seronegative. The source material was PBMCs. CDR3 bases: TGTGCCAGCTCACCTAGACAGGGAGGAGAGGAAAAACTGTTTTTT. This translates into CASSPRQGGEEKLFF.